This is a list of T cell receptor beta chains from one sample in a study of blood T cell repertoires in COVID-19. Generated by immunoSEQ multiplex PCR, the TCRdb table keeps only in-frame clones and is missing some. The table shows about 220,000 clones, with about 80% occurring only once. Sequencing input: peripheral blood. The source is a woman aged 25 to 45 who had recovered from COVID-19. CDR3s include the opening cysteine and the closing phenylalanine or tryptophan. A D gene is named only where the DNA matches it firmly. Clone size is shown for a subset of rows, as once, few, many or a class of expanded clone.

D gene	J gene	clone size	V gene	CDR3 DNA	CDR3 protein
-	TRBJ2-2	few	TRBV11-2	TGTGCCAGCAGCCAAAGCGGGACAACCAACACCGGGGAGCTGTTTTTT	CASSQSGTTNTGELFF
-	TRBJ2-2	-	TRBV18	TGTGCCAGCTCACCATCGCCTTCACAGCTGAACACCGGGGAGCTGTTTTTT	CASSPSPSQLNTGELFF
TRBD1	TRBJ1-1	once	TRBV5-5	TGTGCCAGCAGCCAGGGACAGGGAGCGGGAAACACTGAAGCTTTCTTT	CASSQGQGAGNTEAFF
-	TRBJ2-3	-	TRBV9	TGTGCCAGCAGCGTAACAGAGACAGATACGCAGTATTTT	CASSVTETDTQYF
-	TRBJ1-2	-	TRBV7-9	TGTGCCAGCAGCTTAGGATCTCTAAGCTATGGCTACACCTTC	CASSLGSLSYGYTF
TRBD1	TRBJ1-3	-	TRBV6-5	TGTGCCAGCGGCGTGAGGGGGCTTGGAAACACCATATATTTT	CASGVRGLGNTIYF
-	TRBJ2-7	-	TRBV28	TGTGCCAGCAGTTTTTCGTTGGGGGCCCACGAGCAGTACTTC	CASSFSLGAHEQYF
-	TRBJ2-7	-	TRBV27	TGTGCCAGCAGTTTACAGGGTCATTACTACGAGCAGTACTTC	CASSLQGHYYEQYF
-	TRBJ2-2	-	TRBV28	TGTGCCGCTGTCGAGGCGCGTACGAACACCGGGGAGCTGTTTTTT	CAAVEARTNTGELFF
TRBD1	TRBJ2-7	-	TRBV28	TGTGCCAGCAGTCCACAGGGGGTAGGCGACGAGCAGTACTTC	CASSPQGVGDEQYF
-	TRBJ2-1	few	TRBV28	TGTGCCAGCAGTCAGGGGGGCTCCTACAATGAGCAGTTCTTC	CASSQGGSYNEQFF
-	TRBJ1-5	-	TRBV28	TGTGCCAGTCTACGTAGCAATCAGCCCCAGCATTTT	CASLRSNQPQHF
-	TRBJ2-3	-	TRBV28	TGTGCCAGCAGTTTATTATACTTCACAGATACGCAGTATTTT	CASSLLYFTDTQYF
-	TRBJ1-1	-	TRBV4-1	TGCGCCAGCAGCCAAGATCACTCTCCCACTGAAGCTTTCTTT	CASSQDHSPTEAFF
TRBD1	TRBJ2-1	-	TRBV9	TGTGCCAGCAGCGTAGGACAGGGGGCCTACAATGAGCAGTTCTTC	CASSVGQGAYNEQFF
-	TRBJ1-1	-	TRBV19	TGTGCCAGTAGTATAGATCGTGCGGGGATGGGGACTGAAGCTTTCTTT	CASSIDRAGMGTEAFF
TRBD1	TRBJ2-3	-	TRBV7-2	TGTGCCAGCAGCCCGGACAGGGATTACACAGATACGCAGTATTTT	CASSPDRDYTDTQYF
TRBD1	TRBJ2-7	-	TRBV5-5	TGTGCCAGCAGCTTGGGGACAGGGGAGTCCTACGAGCAGTACTTC	CASSLGTGESYEQYF
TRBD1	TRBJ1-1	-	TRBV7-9	TGTGCCAGCAGCCCCCCGACAGGGGTATCGTTAACTGAAGCTTTCTTT	CASSPPTGVSLTEAFF
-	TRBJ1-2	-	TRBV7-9	TGTGCCAGCAGCCTAAGACAGGATGGCTACACCTTC	CASSLRQDGYTF
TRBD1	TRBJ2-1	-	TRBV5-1	TGCGCCAGCAGCCGGGACAGCACCTACAATGAGCAGTTCTTC	CASSRDSTYNEQFF
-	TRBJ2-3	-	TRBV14	TGTGCCAGCAGCCTTACTAGAACGGATACGCAGTATTTT	CASSLTRTDTQYF
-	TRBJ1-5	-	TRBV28	TGTGCCAGCAGTAACTTCGCATTCGATCAGCCCCAGCATTTT	CASSNFAFDQPQHF
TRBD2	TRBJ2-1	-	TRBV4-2	TGTGCCAGCAGCGTCTCAGCGGCGGGAGGTTACAATGAGCAGTTCTTC	CASSVSAAGGYNEQFF
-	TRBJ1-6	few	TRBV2	TGTGCCAGCACTGACACGGCACCCCTCCACTTT	CASTDTAPLHF
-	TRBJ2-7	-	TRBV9	TGTGCCAGCAGCGTAGATCAGGGTGCCGAGCAGTACTTC	CASSVDQGAEQYF
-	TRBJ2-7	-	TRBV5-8	TGTGCCAGCAGCTCAGGGGAGGGTTATGGCGAGCAGTACTTC	CASSSGEGYGEQYF
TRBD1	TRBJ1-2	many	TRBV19	TGTGCCAGTAGCCGCCGACAGGGCGGGGATAACTATGGCTACACCTTC	CASSRRQGGDNYGYTF
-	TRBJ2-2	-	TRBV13	TGTGCCAGCAGCTTACGGACTGCAGGGGAGCTGTTTTTT	CASSLRTAGELFF
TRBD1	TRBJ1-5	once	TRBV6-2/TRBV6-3	TGTGCCAGCAGTTACCAGGGGGGTGTCACCAATCAGCCCCAGCATTTT	CASSYQGGVTNQPQHF
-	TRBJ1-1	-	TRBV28	TGTGCCAGCAGTTTAGCTAGCAGTACTGAAGCTTTCTTT	CASSLASSTEAFF
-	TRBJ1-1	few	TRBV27	TGTGCCAGCCCCCGGGGTGAGGATGAAGCTTTCTTT	CASPRGEDEAFF
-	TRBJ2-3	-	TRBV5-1	TGCGCCAGCAGCTGGAACCCAGGGTCAGATACGCAGTATTTT	CASSWNPGSDTQYF
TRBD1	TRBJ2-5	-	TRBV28	TGTGCCAGCAGCCCAAGACAGGGGTCGGAGACCCAGTACTTC	CASSPRQGSETQYF
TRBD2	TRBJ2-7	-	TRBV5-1	TGCGCCAGCAGCCCGATGACTAGCGGACTGAACGAGCAGTACTTC	CASSPMTSGLNEQYF
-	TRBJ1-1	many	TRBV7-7	TGTGCTAGCTCCAGGGGCTTAGGAGGAGCTTTCTTT	CASSRGLGGAFF
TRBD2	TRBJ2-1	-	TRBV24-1	TGTGCCACCAGTGATCAGGGCGGGAGGGCTAATGAGCAGTTCTTC	CATSDQGGRANEQFF
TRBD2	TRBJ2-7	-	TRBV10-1	TGCGCCAGCAGTACGACTAGCGGGGTAACCTACGAGCAGTACTTC	CASSTTSGVTYEQYF
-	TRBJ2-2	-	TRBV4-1	TGCGCCAGCAGCCCACCGGGACTCAACACCGGGGAGCTGTTTTTT	CASSPPGLNTGELFF
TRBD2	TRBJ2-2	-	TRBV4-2	TGTGCCAGCAGCCAAGAACTTCGTCTAGCGGGGACGAACACCGGGGAGCTGTTTTTT	CASSQELRLAGTNTGELFF
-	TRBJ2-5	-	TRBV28	TGTGCCAGCAGGATAGCAGGGACATACCAAGAGACCCAGTACTTC	CASRIAGTYQETQYF
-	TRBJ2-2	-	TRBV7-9	TGTGCCAGCAGCAGGGACCTAGGAACCGGGGAGCTGTTTTTT	CASSRDLGTGELFF
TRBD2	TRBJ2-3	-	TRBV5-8	TGTGCCAGCAGCTTGGGACTAGCCCGGGGAGATACGCAGTATTTT	CASSLGLARGDTQYF
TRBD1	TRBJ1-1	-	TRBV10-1	TGCGCCAGCAGCTCGGACAGGCGGACTGAAGCTTTCTTT	CASSSDRRTEAFF
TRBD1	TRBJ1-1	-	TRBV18	TGTGCCAGCTCTCAGGACAGGGGGCGTCAGAGTACTGAAGCTTTCTTT	CASSQDRGRQSTEAFF
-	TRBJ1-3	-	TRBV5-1	TGCGCCAGCAGCTTGGGTTCATCCGGAAACACCATATATTTT	CASSLGSSGNTIYF
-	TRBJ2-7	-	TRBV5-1	TGCGCCAGCAGCTCATCAGGGGCTGGTTACGAGCAGTACTTC	CASSSSGAGYEQYF
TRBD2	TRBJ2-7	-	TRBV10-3	TGTGCCATCAGTGAGTCGACTAGCCGGGAGCAGTACTTC	CAISESTSREQYF
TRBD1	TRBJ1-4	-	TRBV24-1	TGTGCCACCAGTGACCCCGGGACAGGGGACGAAAAACTGTTTTTT	CATSDPGTGDEKLFF
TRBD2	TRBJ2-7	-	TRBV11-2	TGTGCCAGCAGCTGGCCCCATGGGACTAGCGGGAGAAGGTGGTACGAGCAGTACTTC	CASSWPHGTSGRRWYEQYF
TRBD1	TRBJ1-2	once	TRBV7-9	TGTGCCAGCAGCTCACTACAGGGGGCGCAATCTTCACCGTATGGCTACACCTTC	CASSSLQGAQSSPYGYTF
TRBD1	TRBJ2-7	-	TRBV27	TGTGCCAGCAAACTGGGACAGTGGGACGAGGGGCAGTACTTC	CASKLGQWDEGQYF
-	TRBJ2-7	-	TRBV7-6	TGTGCCAGCAGCCCTGGGTCTGAGGGCGAGCAGTACTTC	CASSPGSEGEQYF
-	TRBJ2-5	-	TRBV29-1	TGCAGCGTGGCCGACAATGCAGAGACCCAGTACTTC	CSVADNAETQYF
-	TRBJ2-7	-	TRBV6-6	TGTGCCAGCAGTTACCCCCAGGGGCCTTACGAGCAGTACTTC	CASSYPQGPYEQYF
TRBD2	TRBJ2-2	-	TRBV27	TGTGCCAGCGCCGGGACTAGCGGGAGGGTGAACACCGGGGAGCTGTTTTTT	CASAGTSGRVNTGELFF
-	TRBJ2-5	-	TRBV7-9	TGTGCCAGCAGCCCCGCAGGATCCCCAACGTACCAAGAGACCCAGTACTTC	CASSPAGSPTYQETQYF
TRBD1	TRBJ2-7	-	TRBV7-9	TGTGCCAGCAGCTCCACCGGGACAGGGGCCTACGAGCAGTACTTC	CASSSTGTGAYEQYF
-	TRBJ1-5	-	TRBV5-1	TGCGCCAGCAGCAAAAGGGTGGACAGCCAGCCCCAGCATTTT	CASSKRVDSQPQHF
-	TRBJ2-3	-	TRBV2	TGTGGGTACTCGGAGGCCTCCACAGATACGCAGTATTTT	CGYSEASTDTQYF